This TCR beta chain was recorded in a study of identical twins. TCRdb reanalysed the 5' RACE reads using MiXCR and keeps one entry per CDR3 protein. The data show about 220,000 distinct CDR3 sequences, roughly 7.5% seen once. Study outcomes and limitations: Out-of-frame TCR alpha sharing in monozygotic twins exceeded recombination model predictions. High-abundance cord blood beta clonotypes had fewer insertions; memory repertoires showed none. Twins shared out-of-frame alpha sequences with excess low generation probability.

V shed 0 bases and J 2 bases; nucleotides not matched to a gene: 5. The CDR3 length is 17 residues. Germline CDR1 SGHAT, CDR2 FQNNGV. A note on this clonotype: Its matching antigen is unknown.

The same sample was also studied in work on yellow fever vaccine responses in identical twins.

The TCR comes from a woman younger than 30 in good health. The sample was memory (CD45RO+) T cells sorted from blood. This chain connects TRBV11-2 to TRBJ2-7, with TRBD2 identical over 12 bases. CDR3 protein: CASSLDHGLAGPYEQYF. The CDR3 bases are TGTGCCAGCAGCTTAGACCATGGACTAGCGGGGCCCTACGAGCAGTACTTC.